The clone carrying this T cell receptor beta chain has a handful of counts. Its antigen is unknown. The junction and the germline gene differ at one end; a read error may be behind it. This CDR3 is built from 13 residues. CDR1 is MGHRA, CDR2 YSYEKL, per germline. This entry belongs to a study of cytomegalovirus exposure and HLA in healthy donors. The study's findings and limits: Apparent HLA restriction characterized most CMV-associated TCR beta chains in a later analysis.

Primers: 60 Vbeta forward and 13 Jbeta reverse. Assay used: immunoSEQ multiplex PCR; TCRdb lists only in-frame clones, some missing. The sample contains 100,000 to 120,000 clones, about 77% of which appear only once. The rearrangement links TRBV4-1 to TRBJ1-5; D unresolved. The sample comprised PBMCs. The sequence was collected from a woman aged 30 to 39 in good health and CMV-seropositive. CDR3 region: CASSQDSSQPQHF. The CDR3 DNA follows: TGCGCCAGCAGCCAAGATAGCAGTCAGCCCCAGCATTTT.